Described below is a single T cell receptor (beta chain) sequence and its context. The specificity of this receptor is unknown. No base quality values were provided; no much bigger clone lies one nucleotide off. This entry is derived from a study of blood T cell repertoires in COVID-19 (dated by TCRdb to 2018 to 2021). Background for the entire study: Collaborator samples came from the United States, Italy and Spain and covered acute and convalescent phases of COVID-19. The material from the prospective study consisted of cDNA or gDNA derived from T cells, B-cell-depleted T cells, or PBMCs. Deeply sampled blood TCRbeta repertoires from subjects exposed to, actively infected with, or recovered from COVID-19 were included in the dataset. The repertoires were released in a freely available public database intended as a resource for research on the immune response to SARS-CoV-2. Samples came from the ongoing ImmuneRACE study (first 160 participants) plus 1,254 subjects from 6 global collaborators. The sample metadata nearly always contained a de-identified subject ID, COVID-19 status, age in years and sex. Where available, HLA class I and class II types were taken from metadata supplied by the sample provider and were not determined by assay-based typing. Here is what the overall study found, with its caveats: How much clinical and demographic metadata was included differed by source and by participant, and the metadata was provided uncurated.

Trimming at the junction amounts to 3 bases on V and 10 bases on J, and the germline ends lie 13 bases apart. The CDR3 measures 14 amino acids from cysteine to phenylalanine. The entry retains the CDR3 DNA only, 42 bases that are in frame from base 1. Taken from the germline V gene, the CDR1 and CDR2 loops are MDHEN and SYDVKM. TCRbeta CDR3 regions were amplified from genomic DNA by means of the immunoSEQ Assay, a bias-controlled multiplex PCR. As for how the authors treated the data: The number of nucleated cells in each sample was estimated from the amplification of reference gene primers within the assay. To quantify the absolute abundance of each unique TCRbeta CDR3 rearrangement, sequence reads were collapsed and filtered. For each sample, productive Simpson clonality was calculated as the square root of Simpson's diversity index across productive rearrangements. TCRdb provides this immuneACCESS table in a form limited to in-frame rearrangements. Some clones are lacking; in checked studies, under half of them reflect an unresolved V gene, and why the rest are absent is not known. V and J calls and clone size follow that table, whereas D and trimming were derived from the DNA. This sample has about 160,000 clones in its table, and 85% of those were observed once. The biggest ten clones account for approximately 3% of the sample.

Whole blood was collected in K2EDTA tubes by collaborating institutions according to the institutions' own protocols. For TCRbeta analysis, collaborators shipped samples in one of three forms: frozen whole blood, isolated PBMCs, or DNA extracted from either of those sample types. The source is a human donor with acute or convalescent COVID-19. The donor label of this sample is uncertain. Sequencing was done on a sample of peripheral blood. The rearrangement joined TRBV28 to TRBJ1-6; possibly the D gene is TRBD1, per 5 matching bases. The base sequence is TGTGCCAGCAGTTTTCGCGGGGGGAGATCACCCCTCCACTTT. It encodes CASSFRGGRSPLHF.